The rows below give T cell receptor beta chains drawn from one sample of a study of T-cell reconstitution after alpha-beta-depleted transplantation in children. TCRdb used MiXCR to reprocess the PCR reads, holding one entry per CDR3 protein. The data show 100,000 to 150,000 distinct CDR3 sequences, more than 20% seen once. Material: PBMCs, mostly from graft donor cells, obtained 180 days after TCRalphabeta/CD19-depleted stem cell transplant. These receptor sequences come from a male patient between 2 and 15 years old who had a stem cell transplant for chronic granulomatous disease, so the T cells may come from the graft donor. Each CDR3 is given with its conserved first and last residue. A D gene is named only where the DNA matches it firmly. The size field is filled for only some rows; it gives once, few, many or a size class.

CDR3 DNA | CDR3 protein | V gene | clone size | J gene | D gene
TGTGCCAGCAGTCCGGGTAGCGGGGATTCCTACGAGCAGTACTTC | CASSPGSGDSYEQYF | TRBV27 | - | TRBJ2-7 | TRBD2
TGCAGTGCTAGAGATATAGAGACAGCGAACACTGAAGCTTTCTTT | CSARDIETANTEAFF | TRBV20-1 | - | TRBJ1-1 | -
TGCAGTGCTATTACAGGGGATGAGCAGTTCTTC | CSAITGDEQFF | TRBV20-1 | many | TRBJ2-1 | TRBD1
TGTGCCAGCAGTTCTAGCGGGGGGAATACGCAGTATTTT | CASSSSGGNTQYF | TRBV25-1 | few | TRBJ2-3 | TRBD2
TGTGCCAGCACCCCCCGGGAGAGATTAAGTACGCAGTATTTT | CASTPRERLSTQYF | TRBV12-3/TRBV12-4 | many | TRBJ2-3 | -
TGTGCCACCAGCAGAGATTGGGGGTCCCGCGAGCAGTACTTC | CATSRDWGSREQYF | TRBV15 | - | TRBJ2-7 | -
TGCAGTGCTAGAATGACGGGGGGCATAATCTCCTACAATGAGCAGTTCTTC | CSARMTGGIISYNEQFF | TRBV20-1 | few | TRBJ2-1 | -
TGTGCCAGCAGTGAACAGGGGACGAGATCCTACGAGCAGTACTTC | CASSEQGTRSYEQYF | TRBV2 | many | TRBJ2-7 | -
TGTGCCAGTAGTGCGTTGTTCGGTCAGCCCCAGCATTTT | CASSALFGQPQHF | TRBV25-1 | many | TRBJ1-5 | -
TGTGCCATCAGTGAGAGACTTCCGACCTCCTACGAGCAGTACTTC | CAISERLPTSYEQYF | TRBV10-3 | - | TRBJ2-7 | -
TGTGCCAGCAGCTGGACAGGGGGCTACGAGCAGTACTTC | CASSWTGGYEQYF | TRBV7-9 | many | TRBJ2-7 | TRBD1
TGTGCCAGCAGTCCTCTGCGGGGGCCGGATACGCAGTATTTT | CASSPLRGPDTQYF | TRBV12-3/TRBV12-4 | - | TRBJ2-3 | -
TGTGCCAGTAGTATGGGGGGACTCCCCAATGAGCAGTTCTTC | CASSMGGLPNEQFF | TRBV19 | many | TRBJ2-1 | -
TGTGCCAGCAGTTTCTTGGGATCGTCCCGGCCCCAGCATTTT | CASSFLGSSRPQHF | TRBV12-3/TRBV12-4 | - | TRBJ1-5 | -
TGTGCCAGCAGCTTATCGTGGGAGACATACAATGAGCAGTTCTTC | CASSLSWETYNEQFF | TRBV7-6 | - | TRBJ2-1 | -
TGTGCCAGCAGCTTTCAAACCGGGACAGGGGATTCTAAGGTCTACGAGCAGTACTTC | CASSFQTGTGDSKVYEQYF | TRBV7-6 | - | TRBJ2-7 | TRBD1
TGCAGCGTTGAAGGGTCTAGGGACAGGGGTCTAGAGACCCAGTACTTC | CSVEGSRDRGLETQYF | TRBV29-1 | - | TRBJ2-5 | TRBD1
TGTGCCAGCAGTTTAGGTGGAGGGCAGTACTTC | CASSLGGGQYF | TRBV28 | - | TRBJ2-7 | -
TGTGCCAGCAGCTTAGATGGAAACACCATATATTTT | CASSLDGNTIYF | TRBV7-2 | many | TRBJ1-3 | -
TGCAGTGCTACCCCCCCAGGGGCTAACTATGGCTACACCTTC | CSATPPGANYGYTF | TRBV20-1 | - | TRBJ1-2 | -
TGTGCCAGCTGTCTTCCAGGACTAGCGGTTTCAAGGGGGACCGGGGAGCTGTTTTTT | CASCLPGLAVSRGTGELFF | TRBV2 | - | TRBJ2-2 | TRBD2
TGTGCCAGCAGTTACTCGAGTAAACTTCTCGCCGAGCAGTACTTC | CASSYSSKLLAEQYF | TRBV6-5 | once | TRBJ2-7 | -
TGCAGTGCCCCTAGGGGGGACACAGATACGCAGTATTTT | CSAPRGDTDTQYF | TRBV20-1 | - | TRBJ2-3 | -
TGTGCCAGCAGTTTAGTTTTATTGAGCAGGGTTAGCTCCTACAATGAGCAGTTCTTC | CASSLVLLSRVSSYNEQFF | TRBV12-3/TRBV12-4 | - | TRBJ2-1 | -
TGTGCCAGCAGTTCCCCCCACTTCCACACAGATACGCAGTATTTT | CASSSPHFHTDTQYF | TRBV12-3/TRBV12-4 | - | TRBJ2-3 | -
TGCGCCAGCAGCTTTTACTTATCGAACACCGGGGAGCTGTTTTTT | CASSFYLSNTGELFF | TRBV5-1 | few | TRBJ2-2 | -
TGCAGTGCTAGAGCTAGCGGGAGGGCCGGAGCCTACGAGCAGTACTTC | CSARASGRAGAYEQYF | TRBV20-1 | - | TRBJ2-7 | TRBD2
TGTGCCAGCAGAACCGGGACTAGCGGGAGTCGGGCCTACAATGAGCAGTTCTTC | CASRTGTSGSRAYNEQFF | TRBV6-1 | - | TRBJ2-1 | TRBD2
TGTGCCAGCAGCCCATTTTGGGTAATAGCGGGACTAAGCTCCTACAATGAGCAGTTCTTC | CASSPFWVIAGLSSYNEQFF | TRBV4-2 | few | TRBJ2-1 | TRBD2
TGTGCCAGCAGTTTCGGGTTAACCTACGAGCAGTACTTC | CASSFGLTYEQYF | TRBV12-3/TRBV12-4 | few | TRBJ2-7 | -
TGTGCCAGCAGCCACGCGACAGGGTACGAGCAGTACTTC | CASSHATGYEQYF | TRBV3-1 | many | TRBJ2-7 | TRBD1
TGCGCCAGCAGCCAAGAGAGGACAAGTAAAGGCGAGCAGTACTTC | CASSQERTSKGEQYF | TRBV4-3 | few | TRBJ2-7 | -
TGCGCCAGCAGCTTGATTAGCGGGAGCTACGAGCAGTACTTC | CASSLISGSYEQYF | TRBV5-1 | many | TRBJ2-7 | TRBD2
TGTGCCAGCAGCAAATATGCGGACGGGACAGCTTACCATAGCAATCAGCCCCAGCATTTT | CASSKYADGTAYHSNQPQHF | TRBV21-1 | many | TRBJ1-5 | -
TGTGCCAGCAGTTTTCGGGGGAGGGCAATGTACGAGCAGTACTTC | CASSFRGRAMYEQYF | TRBV28 | - | TRBJ2-7 | TRBD2
TGTGCCAGCAGTCGACCGACTAGCGGGGAAACCTACGAGCAGTACTTC | CASSRPTSGETYEQYF | TRBV2 | - | TRBJ2-7 | TRBD2
TGTGCCAGCAGTTTGAGGCGACAGGGTAGCGGGAGGGCCCTCCGGGAGACCCAGTACTTC | CASSLRRQGSGRALRETQYF | TRBV12-3/TRBV12-4 | - | TRBJ2-5 | TRBD2
TGTGCCAGCAGTTGGGGAGTGGCCTACGAGCAGTACTTC | CASSWGVAYEQYF | TRBV12-3/TRBV12-4 | few | TRBJ2-7 | -
TGTGCCAGCAGTTTAAGAGGGGCGAACACTGAAGCTTTCTTT | CASSLRGANTEAFF | TRBV12-3/TRBV12-4 | many | TRBJ1-1 | -
TGTGCCAGCAGCTCCCCGCGGACAGGGGGGTTTCCCTACAATGAGCAGTTCTTC | CASSSPRTGGFPYNEQFF | TRBV7-6 | few | TRBJ2-1 | TRBD1
TGTGCCAGCAGCTTTCCGGACACACGCACAGATACGCAGTATTTT | CASSFPDTRTDTQYF | TRBV7-8 | many | TRBJ2-3 | -
TGTGCCACCAGCAGCGAGGGACCCTACGAGCAGTACTTC | CATSSEGPYEQYF | TRBV15 | - | TRBJ2-7 | -
TGCAGTGCTGTAACTAGCGGGGGCCCCCGGGGGGAGACCCAGTACTTC | CSAVTSGGPRGETQYF | TRBV20-1 | - | TRBJ2-5 | TRBD2
TGTGCCAGCACTTTGGGACTAGCGGAGGCGAACACCGGGGAGCTGTTTTTT | CASTLGLAEANTGELFF | TRBV12-3/TRBV12-4 | few | TRBJ2-2 | TRBD2
TGTGCCAGCAGCCCCAGACTAGCGGGAATGTTTAAAGATACGCAGTATTTT | CASSPRLAGMFKDTQYF | TRBV11-2 | many | TRBJ2-3 | TRBD2
TGCAGTGCTAGAGACCCCCGGGACCCAAAAGAGACCCAGTACTTC | CSARDPRDPKETQYF | TRBV20-1 | - | TRBJ2-5 | -
TGCAGCGTGGTGACTAGCTCCTACAATGAGCAGTTCTTC | CSVVTSSYNEQFF | TRBV29-1 | many | TRBJ2-1 | -
TGCAGCGTTGAAGTTACAGTACCTATCTATGGCTACACCTTC | CSVEVTVPIYGYTF | TRBV29-1 | many | TRBJ1-2 | -
TGTGCCAGCAGTCTAAGCGGACCCAACAATGAGCAGTTCTTC | CASSLSGPNNEQFF | TRBV25-1 | many | TRBJ2-1 | -
TGTGCCAGCAGTTACTCGAAGGAGGGCAATGAGCAGTTCTTC | CASSYSKEGNEQFF | TRBV6-2/TRBV6-3 | many | TRBJ2-1 | -
TGTGCCAGCAGCTTTACGGAAGGGGTCTGGAATGAGCAGTTCTTC | CASSFTEGVWNEQFF | TRBV5-6 | many | TRBJ2-1 | -